One and the same sample provided the 30 T cell receptor beta chains below, sequenced in a study of T-cell memory formation after mild COVID-19. From the 5' RACE reads, TCRdb called clonotypes with MiXCR, one entry per CDR3 protein. The table has 500,000 to 650,000 distinct CDR3 sequences, 20% to 25% seen once. The sample consisted of PBMCs or a T cell subset sorted from them (not recorded which). These receptors were collected from an adult woman who had mild COVID-19 (a few samples of this study predate the infection). Cell type and time point are not known.

This clonotype occurred a few times. This rearrangement joins TRBV7-9 to TRBJ2-7; TRBD1 is a possible D gene (6 bases). Trimming pared 6 bases from V and 0 bases from J, leaving 12 bases between. The CDR3 is made up of 14 amino acids. CDR1 SEHNR and CDR2 FQNEAQ come from the germline V gene (reference sequence). The CDR3 region is CASRPDSASYEQYF. The CDR3 DNA sequence: TGTGCCAGCAGGCCGGACAGTGCCTCCTACGAGCAGTACTTC.

This clonotype came up many times. The junction does not match germline at one end; this may be a read error. The chain has TRBV7-9 and TRBJ2-1; perhaps D is TRBD1 or TRBD2 (5 bases each). CDR1 is SEHNR, CDR2 FQNEAQ, per germline (reference sequence). This CDR3 is 15 amino acids long. CDR3 nucleotides: TGTGCCAGCAGTTTAGGGGAGAGCTCCTACAATGAGCAGTTCTTC. This sequence encodes CASSLGESSYNEQFF.

The J gene is TRBJ1-6, the V gene TRBV29-1; D remains unclear. The CDR3 extends over 9 amino acids. Trimming removed 7 bases from V and 9 bases from J, with 4 bases in between. From germline, CDR1 is SQVTM and CDR2 ANQGSEA. Here the CDR3 DNA reads TGCAGCGCCTTTTCACCCCTCCACTTT. Translation gives CSAFSPLHF.

This clonotype was counted ten times or more. The chain is built from TRBV4-2 and TRBJ2-7; D perhaps matches TRBD2 (5 bases). CDR1 is LGHNA and CDR2 is YNFKEQ in the germline V gene. Trimming stripped 4 bases from V and 2 bases from J, with 12 bases between. The CDR3 runs 14 residues. Here the CDR3 DNA reads TGTGCCAGCAGCCCCCGGGGTTCGCCCTACGAGCAGTACTTC. Its protein product is CASSPRGSPYEQYF.

The table lists this clonotype with a few counts. Here the CDR3 DNA reads TGTGCCTGGGGCCCGGACTTAACGGTTGAAAAACTGTTTTTT. Translating it yields CAWGPDLTVEKLFF. The V and J genes are TRBV30 and TRBJ1-4; D is uncertain. CDR1 GTSNPN and CDR2 SVGIG come from the germline V gene (reference sequence). The CDR3 runs to 14 residues. The germline V and J ends were trimmed by 5 bases and 7 bases, with 17 bases remaining between them.

This chain connects TRBV20-1 to TRBJ1-1, with TRBD1 identical over 7 bases. With 2 bases clipped from V and 1 base from J, the junction kept 7 bases outside the gene matches. Germline V lookup: CDR1 DFQATT, CDR2 SNEGSKA (reference sequence). CDR3 size: 15 residues. CDR3 nucleotide sequence: TGCAGTGCTAGAATCCCCGGACAGGCGAACACTGAAGCTTTCTTT. Protein product: CSARIPGQANTEAFF.

This clonotype was found once. The V gene is TRBV12-3 or TRBV12-4, the J gene TRBJ2-3; 10 bases line up with TRBD2. The CDR3 length is 16 residues. Germline trimming cut 6 bases from V and 1 base from J; bases unmatched to any gene: 7. CDR3 DNA: TGTGCCAGCAGACCCACCGGGACTAGCGGCACAGATACGCAGTATTTT. This sequence encodes CASRPTGTSGTDTQYF.

This chain joins TRBV6-6 and TRBJ2-1; 12 positions match TRBD2. Germline V gene data show CDR1 as MNHNY and CDR2 as SVGAGI (reference sequence). This CDR3 has 16 residues. V gave up 6 bases and J gave up 2 bases; unmatched junction bases: 5. The DNA for the CDR3 is TGTGCCAGCAGCCTTACTAGCGGGAGGACCTACAATGAGCAGTTCTTC. As protein: CASSLTSGRTYNEQFF.

This clonotype was detected a few times. V is TRBV9 and J is TRBJ2-7; 8 nucleotides line up with TRBD2. The CDR3 is 15 residues long. V lost 1 base to trimming and J lost 1 base; unmatched junction nucleotides: 4. Germline CDR1 and CDR2: SGDLS and YYNGEE. CDR3 DNA sequence: TGTGCCAGCAGCGTATCGGGAGGGCCATCCTACGAGCAGTACTTC. Translating gives CASSVSGGPSYEQYF.

This clonotype has a handful of counts. The chain recombines TRBV18 with TRBJ1-2; 12 bases agree with TRBD1. The germline V gene has CDR1 KGHSH and CDR2 LQKENI. The junction had 4 bases not matched to a gene; V was cut back by 0 bases and J by 8 bases. This CDR3 is built from 15 residues. The DNA of the CDR3 is TGTGCCAGCTCACCACCGTCCGGGACAGGGGGCGGCTACACCTTC. Translating gives CASSPPSGTGGGYTF.

The chain carries TRBV7-8 and TRBJ1-6; D gene ambiguous. CDR1 and CDR2 from the germline V gene are SGHVS and FQNEAQ. The germline V and J ends were trimmed by 3 bases and 7 bases, with 16 bases remaining between them. This CDR3 is built from 16 residues. The DNA of the CDR3 is TGTGCCAGCAGCTTTAGGATTTGGGTGGAGAATTCACCCCTCCACTTT. It translates to CASSFRIWVENSPLHF.

This clonotype was found once. This chain links TRBV27 with TRBJ2-3; 11 bases agree with TRBD2. The CDR3 consists of 16 residues. Germline V gene sequence: CDR1 MNHEY, CDR2 SMNVEV (reference sequence). V dropped 5 bases and J dropped 2; count of bases not matched to a gene: 6. The CDR3 nucleotides are TGTGCCAGCAGTCACGTGGGACTAGCGGACACAGATACGCAGTATTTT. This sequence encodes CASSHVGLADTDTQYF.

The chain carries TRBV27 and TRBJ1-2; D unresolved. V was trimmed by 4 bases and J by 5 bases, leaving 20 bases between them. Germline loops: CDR1 MNHEY, CDR2 SMNVEV (reference sequence). The CDR3 has 16 residues. CDR3 region: CASSSTTSEARYGYTF. The CDR3 DNA follows: TGTGCCAGCAGTTCTACAACCTCGGAGGCCCGATATGGCTACACCTTC.

This clonotype was picked up a small number of times. V is TRBV20-1 and J is TRBJ2-4; D is possibly TRBD1 (6 bases). Germline values: CDR1 DFQATT, CDR2 SNEGSKA (reference sequence). Trimming stripped 4 bases from V and 6 bases from J, with 13 bases between. This CDR3 comprises 13 residues. CDR3 nucleotides: TGCAGTGCTACCAGGGGTGAGAGAAACATTCAGTACTTC. Amino acids: CSATRGERNIQYF.

V and J are TRBV5-5 and TRBJ2-1; D unresolved. The V gene lost 4 bases and the J gene lost 0 bases, with 11 bases spanning the gap. CDR3 length equals 15 residues. Per the germline V gene, CDR1 is SGHKS and CDR2 is YYEKEE (reference sequence). CDR3 loop: CASSPTVSSYNEQFF. CDR3 in DNA: TGTGCCAGCAGCCCGACGGTTAGCTCCTACAATGAGCAGTTCTTC.

This chain links TRBV27 with TRBJ1-4; perhaps TRBD1 as D (6 bases). V gave up 5 bases and J gave up 7 bases, with 26 bases separating them. The CDR3 totals 18 residues. From germline, CDR1 is MNHEY and CDR2 SMNVEV (reference sequence). In nucleotides, the CDR3 is TGTGCCAGCAGTCCCCTCCCGGACAGTAGACGGCGGGGTGAAAAACTGTTTTTT. This translates into CASSPLPDSRRRGEKLFF.

This clonotype showed up just a few times. The chain carries TRBV30 and TRBJ2-3; D unclear. Germline V gene data show CDR1 as GTSNPN and CDR2 as SVGIG (reference sequence). Trimming took 2 bases from V and 5 from J, leaving 11 bases between them. This CDR3 is 13 amino acids long. CDR3 loop: CAWSLGSGDTQYF. The CDR3 region has the DNA TGTGCCTGGAGTCTAGGATCGGGAGATACGCAGTATTTT.

This chain joins TRBV3-1 and TRBJ2-7; 9 nucleotides agree with TRBD2. The V gene's germline CDR1 is LGHDT and CDR2 YNNKEL (reference sequence). After removal of 0 bases from V and 5 bases from J, the junction contained 11 bases not matched to a gene. The CDR3 spans 17 residues. CDR3 protein: CASSQDRVRGLANEQYF. As DNA, the CDR3 is TGTGCCAGCAGCCAAGATCGGGTGAGGGGACTAGCTAACGAGCAGTACTTC.

This clonotype came up a few times. The rearrangement joins TRBV7-2 to TRBJ2-1; the D call may be TRBD1 or TRBD2 (6 bases each). V gave up 5 bases and J gave up 7 bases, with 18 bases separating them. Germline loops: CDR1 SGHTA, CDR2 FQGNSA. The CDR3 is 15 residues long. The CDR3 region has the DNA TGTGCCAGCAGCCAAGGCAGGCAGGGGAGGAATGAGCAGTTCTTC. Translating gives CASSQGRQGRNEQFF.

Of note for this clonotype: One base away lies a much larger clone, so this may be a sequencing read error. CDR3 residues: CASSLADRTDTQYF. The DNA of the CDR3 is TGTGCCAGCAGCTTAGCGGACCGCACAGATACGCAGTATTTT. The chain joins TRBV7-6 to TRBJ2-3, with D unclear. Trimming took 0 bases from V and 1 from J, leaving 5 bases between them. CDR3 length: 14 residues. Germline V gene sequence: CDR1 SGHVS, CDR2 FNYEAQ. Full variable domain (rest looked up from reference TRBV7-6 and TRBJ2-3): GAGVSQSPRYKVTKRGQDVALRCDPISGHVSLYWYRQALGQGPEFLTYFNYEAQQDKSGLPNDRFSAERPEGSISTLTIQRTEQRDSAMYRCASSLADRTDTQYFGPGTRLTVL.

This clonotype was seen a few times. This rearrangement joins TRBV7-2 to TRBJ2-7, with TRBD2 matching 11 bases. Looked up from germline, CDR1 is SGHTA and CDR2 is FQGNSA. The J segment lost 5 bases and the V segment lost 5 bases, leaving 5 bases of the junction unmatched. The CDR3 has 14 amino acids. The CDR3 loop is CASSASGRINEQYF. The CDR3 nucleotides read TGTGCCAGCAGCGCTAGCGGGAGGATCAACGAGCAGTACTTC.

In this sample, this clonotype turned up a few times. The genes are TRBV9 and TRBJ1-3, with D perhaps matching TRBD1 (6 bases). From germline, CDR1 is SGDLS and CDR2 YYNGEE. This CDR3 has 17 residues. V gave up 0 bases and J gave up 2 bases, with 15 bases separating them. The CDR3 reads CASSVASGTSAGNTIYF. CDR3 sequence (DNA): TGTGCCAGCAGCGTAGCCTCCGGGACATCGGCTGGAAACACCATATATTTT.

A word on this clonotype: Germline is not matched at one junction end, which may reflect a read error. CDR3 nucleotide sequence: TGTGCCAGTCACGACCCCGGGACCCAGACGAGCTTT. This codes for CASHDPGTQTSF. The chain couples TRBV19 to TRBJ1-4, with D possibly being TRBD1 (5 bases). CDR3 length: 12 amino acids. Germline V gene lookup returns CDR1 LNHDA and CDR2 SQIVND (reference sequence). Full variable domain (outside the CDR3, taken from reference TRBV19 and TRBJ1-4): DGGITQSPKYLFRKEGQNVTLSCEQNLNHDAMYWYRQDPGQGLRLIYYSQIVNDFQKGDIAEGYSVSREKKESFPLTVTSAQKNPTAFYLCASHDPGTQTSFGSGTQLSVL.

The J gene is TRBJ2-1, the V gene TRBV5-6, with TRBD2 matching over 8 bases. The V segment lost 3 bases and the J segment 8 bases; nucleotides outside the gene matches: 7. Germline assignment: CDR1 SGHDT and CDR2 YYEEEE. The CDR3 sequence is 14 residues long. CDR3 DNA: TGTGCCAGCAGCTCGACTAGCGTGACCGATGAGCAGTTCTTC. Residues: CASSSTSVTDEQFF.

The chain links TRBV11-3 to TRBJ1-1; unclear D gene. Per germline, CDR1 SGHNT and CDR2 YENEEA. The CDR3 runs 13 residues. Trimming took off 0 bases at V and 5 bases at J, with 7 bases between the two ends. CDR3: CASSLDFQTEAFF. CDR3 sequence (DNA): TGTGCCAGCAGCTTAGATTTCCAGACTGAAGCTTTCTTT.

V and J are TRBV20-1 and TRBJ1-1; 7 bases map to TRBD1. The germline gives CDR1 DFQATT, CDR2 SNEGSKA (reference sequence). V shed 6 bases and J 0 bases; nucleotides not matched to a gene: 7. CDR3 length: 14 amino acids. The CDR3 DNA reads TGCAGTGCCAAGACAGGGAGCATGAACACTGAAGCTTTCTTT. It translates to CSAKTGSMNTEAFF.

This clonotype was picked up a small number of times. The V call is TRBV7-2, the J call TRBJ2-4; TRBD2 matches at 7 bases. Germline trimming cut 4 bases from V and 0 bases from J; bases unmatched to any gene: 12. This CDR3 is built from 18 residues. Per the germline V gene, CDR1 is SGHTA and CDR2 is FQGNSA. This CDR3 is CASSSDRAGTLAKNIQYF. The CDR3 DNA reads TGTGCCAGCAGCTCCGATCGAGCGGGGACCCTAGCCAAAAACATTCAGTACTTC.

This clonotype was seen repeatedly, ten times or more. The V gene is TRBV9, the J gene TRBJ2-6; D gene unclear. Trimming removed 0 bases from V and 4 bases from J, with 8 bases in between. Germline loops: CDR1 SGDLS, CDR2 YYNGEE. The CDR3 has 15 residues. CDR3 protein: CASSVEGHGANVLTF. The DNA for the CDR3 is TGTGCCAGCAGCGTAGAAGGCCACGGGGCCAACGTCCTGACTTTC. Variable domain in full (rest from reference TRBV9 and TRBJ2-6): DSGVTQTPKHLITATGQRVTLRCSPRSGDLSVYWYQQSLDQGLQFLIQYYNGEERAKGNILERFSAQQFPDLHSELNLSSLELGDSALYFCASSVEGHGANVLTFGAGSRLTVL.

This chain links TRBV6-2 or TRBV6-3 with TRBJ2-1; D ambiguous. From germline, CDR1 is MNHEY and CDR2 SVGEGT. The CDR3 runs 16 residues. V gave up 5 bases and J gave up 5 bases, with 19 bases separating them. CDR3 amino acids: CASSTARNLRHNEQFF. The DNA of the CDR3 is TGTGCCAGCAGTACTGCCCGCAACCTGCGCCACAATGAGCAGTTCTTC.

This clonotype was detected a few times. This sequence joins TRBV7-8 and TRBJ1-3; no clear D gene. V lost 7 bases and J 7 bases, leaving 11 bases between the germline ends. CDR3 length equals 12 residues. Germline V gives CDR1 SGHVS, CDR2 FQNEAQ. The CDR3, as DNA: TGTGCCAGCAACGGTGCGGGCAACACCATATATTTT. It encodes CASNGAGNTIYF.